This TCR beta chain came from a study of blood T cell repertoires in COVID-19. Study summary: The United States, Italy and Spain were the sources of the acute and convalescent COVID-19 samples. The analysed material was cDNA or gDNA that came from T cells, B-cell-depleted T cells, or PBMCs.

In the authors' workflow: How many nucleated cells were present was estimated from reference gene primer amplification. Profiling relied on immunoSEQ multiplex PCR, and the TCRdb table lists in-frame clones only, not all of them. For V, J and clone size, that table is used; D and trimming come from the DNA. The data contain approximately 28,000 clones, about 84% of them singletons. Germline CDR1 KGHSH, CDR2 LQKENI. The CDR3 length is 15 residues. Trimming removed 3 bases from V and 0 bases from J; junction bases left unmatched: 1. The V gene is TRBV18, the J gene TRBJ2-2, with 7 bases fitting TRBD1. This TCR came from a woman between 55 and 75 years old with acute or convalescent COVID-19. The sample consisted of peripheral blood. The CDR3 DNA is TGTGCCAGCTCACCGGGGACAGCGAACACCGGGGAGCTGTTTTTT. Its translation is CASSPGTANTGELFF.